Listed below are T cell receptor beta chains from one sample, sequenced in a study of OX40 agonist ivuxolimab in advanced cancers. Method: immunoSEQ multiplex PCR; TCRdb's copy keeps in-frame clones and lacks some. Seen here are tens of thousands of clones, around nine tenths observed once, and the top ten hold approximately 1.3%. The sequenced sample was CD4+ or CD8+ T cells sorted from blood, obtained in a trial of the OX40 agonist ivuxolimab. These receptors were obtained from an adult with an advanced solid tumor such as melanoma, head and neck, liver or kidney cancer. CDR3s include the opening cysteine and the closing phenylalanine or tryptophan. The D gene is left open where the match is weak. Clone size is shown for a subset of rows, as once, few, many or a class of expanded clone.

abundance	j_gene	v_gene	d_gene	CDR3aa	CDR3nt
NA	TRBJ2-3	TRBV5-6	TRBD2	CASSSRGGWTDTQYF	TGTGCCAGCAGCTCACGGGGGGGCTGGACAGATACGCAGTATTTT
once	TRBJ2-3	TRBV11-2	NA	CASSLDSFGTDTQYF	TGTGCCAGCAGCTTAGATAGTTTTGGCACAGATACGCAGTATTTT
NA	TRBJ2-3	TRBV30	TRBD2	CAWSQQPGLAGDTQYF	TGTGCCTGGAGCCAACAACCGGGACTAGCGGGAGATACGCAGTATTTT
once	TRBJ2-1	TRBV30	NA	CAWSLGYRWEYNEQFF	TGTGCCTGGAGTCTCGGTTACAGGTGGGAATACAATGAGCAGTTCTTC
NA	TRBJ2-7	TRBV7-2	TRBD1	CASSGDSYEQYF	TGTGCCAGCAGCGGGGACAGCTACGAGCAGTACTTC
NA	TRBJ1-3	TRBV6-5	NA	CASSLMAGAASRLYF	TGTGCCAGCAGCCTTATGGCGGGGGCCGCGAGTCGGCTATATTTT
NA	TRBJ2-5	TRBV6-5	TRBD1	CASSADRGLETQYF	TGTGCCAGCAGTGCTGACAGGGGGCTGGAGACCCAGTACTTC
NA	TRBJ2-7	TRBV7-9	TRBD2	CASSAPGLAAVKQYF	TGTGCCAGCAGCGCACCGGGACTAGCGGCAGTCAAGCAGTACTTC
NA	TRBJ2-3	TRBV19	NA	CASSIGLGSTDTQYF	TGTGCCAGTAGTATAGGGTTGGGGAGCACAGATACGCAGTATTTT
once	TRBJ2-3	TRBV11-3	NA	CASSLGQGLTDTQYF	TGTGCCAGCAGCTTAGGGCAGGGACTGACAGATACGCAGTATTTT
NA	TRBJ1-2	TRBV19	NA	CASSAQGLGGYGYTF	TGTGCCAGTAGTGCCCAGGGACTCGGCGGCTATGGCTACACCTTC